This TCR beta chain was captured by sequencing in a study of T-cell reconstitution after alpha-beta-depleted transplantation in children. Study results and caveats: One year after transplant, T-cell counts and diversity came mostly from newly produced T cells. For some patients, TCRbeta diversity was high at day 60 because of recipient T cells and thymic progenitors that survived. Several hundred graft clones that had expanded were reportedly the source of alpha-beta T cells about two months after transplant.

Unique molecular identifiers were built into the TCRbeta library. TCRdb reprocessed the PCR reads via MiXCR and lists one record per CDR3 protein. The sample lists 210,000 or so distinct CDR3 sequences; approximately 11% were seen once. CDR1 is SGHTA and CDR2 is FQGNSA in the germline V gene. The CDR3 totals 16 residues. This clonotype was seen at least ten times. Its target is unknown. Since a much larger clone is just one base distant, this may be a read error. The chain couples TRBV7-2 to TRBJ2-2, with 10 bases fitting TRBD2. The sequences come from PBMCs, collected before TCRalphabeta/CD19-depleted stem cell transplant. This clonotype was obtained from a child younger than two with acute myeloid leukemia, due to receive a stem cell transplant. The CDR3 coding sequence is TGTCCCAGCAGCCACCCACTAGCGGGGTGGGGCGGGGAGCTGTTTTTT. It yields the protein CPSSHPLAGWGGELFF.